A selection of T cell receptor beta chains follows, all from one sample in a study of CD8 T cells in Susac syndrome. From the immunoSEQ multiplex PCR reads, TCRdb called clonotypes with MiXCR, one entry per CDR3 protein. The sample lists about 200,000 distinct CDR3 sequences; 95% were seen once. Sequenced sample: CD4+ T cells from PBMCs. Every receptor here comes from a human donor with multiple sclerosis. The CDR3 runs from the conserved cysteine through the conserved F or W.

v_gene: TRBV14
j_gene: TRBJ1-1
CDR3aa: CASSRGVNTEAFF

v_gene: TRBV29-1
j_gene: TRBJ2-1
CDR3aa: CSVEGYEQFF

v_gene: TRBV29-1
j_gene: TRBJ2-3
CDR3aa: CSVDRPQGTDTQYF

v_gene: TRBV6-5
j_gene: TRBJ2-1
CDR3aa: CASSYSGGGAKNEQFF

v_gene: TRBV29-1
j_gene: TRBJ2-7
CDR3aa: CSVLVRGRSYEQYF

v_gene: TRBV6-5
j_gene: TRBJ1-1
CDR3aa: CASSREGTEAFF

v_gene: TRBV20-1
j_gene: TRBJ2-1
CDR3aa: CSAISGGAWEQFF

v_gene: TRBV5-1
j_gene: TRBJ2-3
CDR3aa: CASSLTGSSTDTQYF

v_gene: TRBV7-8
j_gene: TRBJ2-5
CDR3aa: CASSLSGGQGETQYF

v_gene: TRBV5-1
j_gene: TRBJ2-7
CDR3aa: CASSLKPRTEALVVQYF

v_gene: TRBV20-1
j_gene: TRBJ1-6
CDR3aa: CSARGGTGSSYNSPLHF

v_gene: TRBV2
j_gene: TRBJ1-6
CDR3aa: CASSEAGDSPLHF

v_gene: TRBV30
j_gene: TRBJ1-6
CDR3aa: CAWWQENSPLHF

v_gene: TRBV12-3/TRBV12-4
j_gene: TRBJ1-2
CDR3aa: CASSLVGGYTF

v_gene: TRBV30
j_gene: TRBJ1-2
CDR3aa: CACPTGGLYGYTF

v_gene: TRBV12-2
j_gene: TRBJ2-5
CDR3aa: CASRPGDRDQETQYF

v_gene: TRBV5-8
j_gene: TRBJ2-7
CDR3aa: CASSLAGRVGEQYF

v_gene: TRBV4-1
j_gene: TRBJ1-3
CDR3aa: CASSQVGIPASGNTIYF

v_gene: TRBV6-6
j_gene: TRBJ2-1
CDR3aa: CASSYSVAGINEQFF

v_gene: TRBV30
j_gene: TRBJ2-7
CDR3aa: CAWSHGLVGGEQYF

v_gene: TRBV20-1
j_gene: TRBJ2-3
CDR3aa: CRTGLAGTDTQYF

v_gene: TRBV29-1
j_gene: TRBJ2-3
CDR3aa: CSVEGQGRPDTQYF

v_gene: TRBV15
j_gene: TRBJ2-1
CDR3aa: CATSSRDTSYNEQFF

v_gene: TRBV20-1
j_gene: TRBJ1-1
CDR3aa: CSASRWGTEAFF

v_gene: TRBV3-1
j_gene: TRBJ2-1
CDR3aa: CASTRTGRGNEQFF

v_gene: TRBV20-1
j_gene: TRBJ2-5
CDR3aa: CSARDSTSGGAGETQYF

v_gene: TRBV30
j_gene: TRBJ1-2
CDR3aa: CAWTPKAYGYTF

v_gene: TRBV20-1
j_gene: TRBJ2-5
CDR3aa: CSALRTGSFQETQYF

v_gene: TRBV3-1
j_gene: TRBJ2-5
CDR3aa: CASSFSSGETQYF

v_gene: TRBV30
j_gene: TRBJ2-1
CDR3aa: CAWSPTSGGLEQFF

v_gene: TRBV15
j_gene: TRBJ1-2
CDR3aa: CATSRNPLTGENGYTF

v_gene: TRBV7-9
j_gene: TRBJ2-5
CDR3aa: CASSSLAGGETQYF

v_gene: TRBV6-5
j_gene: TRBJ2-3
CDR3aa: CASSYSAGLAPDTQYF

v_gene: TRBV18
j_gene: TRBJ2-6
CDR3aa: CASSPGQWGSGANVLTF

v_gene: TRBV7-2
j_gene: TRBJ2-3
CDR3aa: CASHRLAGAADTQYF

v_gene: TRBV4-2
j_gene: TRBJ2-3
CDR3aa: CASSANPGQSTDTQYF

v_gene: TRBV12-3/TRBV12-4
j_gene: TRBJ1-6
CDR3aa: CASTQSRTGASPLHF

v_gene: TRBV7-2
j_gene: TRBJ1-6
CDR3aa: CASSLRGGGNNSPLHF

v_gene: TRBV30
j_gene: TRBJ1-1
CDR3aa: CAWSARMDTEAFF

v_gene: TRBV12-3/TRBV12-4
j_gene: TRBJ2-3
CDR3aa: CASSPTGAYLTDTQYF

v_gene: TRBV19
j_gene: TRBJ1-1
CDR3aa: CASTKGNTEAFF

v_gene: TRBV20-1
j_gene: TRBJ2-7
CDR3aa: CSAEGQGLYEQYF

v_gene: TRBV19
j_gene: TRBJ1-2
CDR3aa: CASSIGGQLSSYGYTF

v_gene: TRBV6-4
j_gene: TRBJ1-4
CDR3aa: CASSIIGTGGEKLFF

v_gene: TRBV10-3
j_gene: TRBJ1-5
CDR3aa: CAIAKQGEEPQHF

v_gene: TRBV29-1
j_gene: TRBJ1-1
CDR3aa: CSAWPGTAKGAFF

v_gene: TRBV14
j_gene: TRBJ1-6
CDR3aa: CASSRGRENSPLHF

v_gene: TRBV29-1
j_gene: TRBJ2-1
CDR3aa: CSVDKGTNEQFF

v_gene: TRBV3-1
j_gene: TRBJ2-6
CDR3aa: CASSGTDSGANVLTF

v_gene: TRBV15
j_gene: TRBJ1-2
CDR3aa: CATSRVPTAPDGYTF

v_gene: TRBV7-6
j_gene: TRBJ2-2
CDR3aa: CASSFRSTGELFF

v_gene: TRBV9
j_gene: TRBJ2-1
CDR3aa: CASSVGGGDEQFF

v_gene: TRBV11-2
j_gene: TRBJ2-3
CDR3aa: CASSSLTSLADDTQYF

v_gene: TRBV7-8
j_gene: TRBJ1-1
CDR3aa: CASSLRDSASSGAFF

v_gene: TRBV23-1
j_gene: TRBJ2-7
CDR3aa: CASSQSGRTWGYEQYF

v_gene: TRBV6-1
j_gene: TRBJ2-3
CDR3aa: CASSPGLAGGPGTDTQYF

v_gene: TRBV12-3/TRBV12-4
j_gene: TRBJ2-1
CDR3aa: CASGGWLEQFF

v_gene: TRBV5-6
j_gene: TRBJ2-1
CDR3aa: CASSLQFSYNEQFF